These 32 T cell receptor beta chains came from one sample sequenced in a study of blood T cell repertoires in COVID-19. The repertoire was sequenced with immunoSEQ multiplex PCR; TCRdb's copy has only in-frame clones and lacks some. This table holds about 63,000 clones, 70% to 90% found once. Material: peripheral blood. All receptors come from a man aged 55-75 years with COVID-19, enrolled during active disease.

The chain joins TRBV11-2 to TRBJ1-1, with D uncertain. The CDR3 has 14 amino acids. V was pared by 1 base and J by 3 bases, with 9 bases between. Germline V gene sequence: CDR1 SGHAT, CDR2 FQNNGV. The CDR3 loop is CASSLVRGYTEAFF. DNA of the CDR3: TGTGCCAGCAGCTTAGTACGCGGTTACACTGAAGCTTTCTTT.

The V call is TRBV27, the J call TRBJ1-1; perhaps TRBD1 as D (6 bases). Trimming removed 5 bases from V and 7 bases from J, with 17 bases in between. The germline V gene has CDR1 MNHEY and CDR2 SMNVEV (reference sequence). The CDR3 is 14 amino acids. CDR3 region: CASSVTGATFEAFF. CDR3 nucleotides: TGTGCCAGCAGTGTGACAGGAGCTACTTTTGAAGCTTTCTTT.

The V call is TRBV27, the J call TRBJ1-4; 9 nucleotides agree with TRBD1. The CDR3 consists of 18 residues. Germline CDR1 reads MNHEY; CDR2 reads SMNVEV (reference sequence). V shed 7 bases, J shed 8 bases, and the junction held 20 bases outside the gene matches. CDR3 nucleotide sequence: TGTGCCAGCACCGCACTGACAGGGGGTCCTCGGGGGAAAGAAAAACTGTTTTTT. Translated: CASTALTGGPRGKEKLFF.

The CDR3 sequence is CASSSPGQGNYGYTF. The CDR3 nucleotides are TGTGCCAGCAGTTCCCCGGGACAGGGGAACTATGGCTACACCTTC. V gene TRBV27 combines with J gene TRBJ1-2; 10 bases align to TRBD1. CDR3 length: 15 residues. V lost 4 bases, J lost 2 bases, and 4 bases stayed unmatched. Germline V lookup: CDR1 MNHEY, CDR2 SMNVEV (reference sequence).

This clone occurred once. The V and J genes are TRBV6-5 and TRBJ1-2, with D perhaps TRBD1 (5 bases). This CDR3 region has 12 residues. V was pared by 6 bases and J by 1 base, with 6 bases between. Germline V gene lookup returns CDR1 MNHEY and CDR2 SVGAGI. The CDR3 DNA reads TGTGCCAGCAGCGACAGTAACTATGGCTACACCTTC. Encoded protein: CASSDSNYGYTF.

This clone was counted once. The identical CDR3 is also encoded by other nucleotide sequences in the sample. J is TRBJ2-7 and V is TRBV19, with D possibly matching TRBD1 (5 bases). This CDR3 region has 11 residues. Germline V CDR1 and CDR2: LNHDA, SQIVND (reference sequence). Deletions cut 4 bases from V and 4 bases from J, with 5 bases between. CDR3 DNA sequence: TGTGCCAGTAGTACAGGGTACGAGCAGTACTTC. This translates into CASSTGYEQYF.

The chain has TRBV12-5 and TRBJ2-2; 9 bases match TRBD2. Germline values: CDR1 LGHNT, CDR2 FRNRAP. This CDR3 region has 16 residues. J gave up 4 bases and V 2 bases, and 5 bases lay outside the gene matches. CDR3 nucleotide sequence: TGTGCTAGTGGTTTGATTAGCGGGAGAGGCACCGGGGAGCTGTTTTTT. Translated: CASGLISGRGTGELFF.

The genes are TRBV7-3 and TRBJ2-2, with TRBD1 matching over 9 bases. The CDR3 spans 20 residues. Per the germline V gene, CDR1 is SGHTA and CDR2 is FQGTGA. V shed 0 bases and J 7 bases; nucleotides not matched to a gene: 18. DNA of the CDR3: TGTGCCAGCAGCTTAACGGGACAGGGCCTGGGCTCCCCCGGTATCGGGGAGCTGTTTTTT. This encodes CASSLTGQGLGSPGIGELFF.

V is TRBV5-4 and J is TRBJ2-5; D possibly corresponds to TRBD2 (6 bases). Looked up from germline, CDR1 is SGHNT and CDR2 is YYREEE (reference sequence). CDR3 length equals 15 residues. Trimming stripped 0 bases from V and 5 bases from J, with 14 bases between. CDR3 sequence (DNA): TGTGCCAGCAGCTTGGATGGCGGGGAGTGGGAGACCCAGTACTTC. It translates to CASSLDGGEWETQYF.

V usage is TRBV18 and J usage is TRBJ2-2; 7 bases are a match to TRBD2. With V trimmed by 2 bases and J by 5 bases, 8 bases remained unmatched. The CDR3 is 16 amino acids. CDR1 is KGHSH, CDR2 LQKENI, per germline. The CDR3 here is CASSPKIGGITGELFF. As DNA, the CDR3 is TGTGCCAGCTCACCAAAAATCGGGGGGATTACCGGGGAGCTGTTTTTT.

This clone was recorded once. This rearrangement joins TRBV2 to TRBJ2-5; a possible D gene is TRBD1 (5 bases). This CDR3 spans 16 amino acids. Germline assignment: CDR1 SNHLY and CDR2 FYNNEI. Trimming removed 6 bases at V and 1 base at J, with 18 bases between. This chain's CDR3 is CASRRSQVLAQETQYF. The CDR3 region has the DNA TGTGCCAGCAGAAGATCACAGGTTTTAGCCCAAGAGACCCAGTACTTC.

The rearrangement uses TRBV7-2 and TRBJ2-3, with TRBD2 matching 8 bases. There are 16 residues in the CDR3. With V trimmed by 5 bases and J by 5 bases, 12 bases remained unmatched. Germline V lookup: CDR1 SGHTA, CDR2 FQGNSA. In DNA, the CDR3 is TGTGCCAGCAGCCGGGGGGGCGAGGGGCCCCGAGATACGCAGTATTTT. It encodes CASSRGGEGPRDTQYF.

This clone was found once. The chain joins TRBV9 to TRBJ2-1; 8 positions agree with TRBD2. Trimming took 4 bases from V and 6 from J; bases not matched to a gene: 9. This CDR3 has 15 amino acids. The germline CDR1 and CDR2 sequences are SGDLS and YYNGEE. As DNA, the CDR3 is TGTGCCAGCAGCATGCGCGGGGGGAGGGGCAATGAGCAGTTCTTC. This sequence encodes CASSMRGGRGNEQFF. Drawing the rest from reference TRBV9 and TRBJ2-1, the complete variable domain is DSGVTQTPKHLITATGQRVTLRCSPRSGDLSVYWYQQSLDQGLQFLIQYYNGEERAKGNILERFSAQQFPDLHSELNLSSLELGDSALYFCASSMRGGRGNEQFFGPGTRLTVL.

This clone has only a few counts. V usage is TRBV1 and J usage is TRBJ1-3. TRBV1 is shown as a pseudogene. CDR3 length: 15 amino acids. This CDR3 reads CTSSLGRSSGNTIYF. Here the CDR3 DNA reads TGCACCAGCAGCCTTGGTAGGAGCTCTGGAAACACCATATATTTT.

V usage is TRBV29-1 and J usage is TRBJ1-2; 8 bases are shared with TRBD1. In germline, CDR1 is SQVTM, CDR2 ANQGSEA. The junction had 1 base not matched to a gene; V was cut back by 0 bases and J by 7 bases. The CDR3 consists of 12 residues. CDR3: CSVEDRGPGYTF. The CDR3 nucleotides are TGCAGCGTTGAAGACAGGGGGCCTGGCTACACCTTC.

V is TRBV9 and J is TRBJ1-4; 11 positions match TRBD1. The germline V gene has CDR1 SGDLS and CDR2 YYNGEE. Germline trimming cut 0 bases from V and 8 bases from J; bases unmatched to any gene: 6. CDR3 length equals 16 residues. This chain's CDR3 is CASSVEGTGGREKLFF. In DNA form, the CDR3 reads TGTGCCAGCAGCGTAGAAGGGACAGGGGGAAGGGAAAAACTGTTTTTT.

J is TRBJ2-1 and V is TRBV19; 9 bases align to TRBD2. The CDR3 loop spans 16 amino acids. The trim removed 0 bases at V and 9 bases at J, leaving 9 bases unmatched. CDR1 and CDR2 from the germline V gene are LNHDA and SQIVND (reference sequence). CDR3 sequence: CASSIDLAGKGTEQFF. The DNA of the CDR3 is TGTGCCAGTAGTATAGATCTAGCGGGGAAGGGCACTGAGCAGTTCTTC.

V usage is TRBV5-1 and J usage is TRBJ2-2; tentative D call: TRBD2 (6 bases). The germline CDR1 and CDR2 sequences are SGHRS and YFSETQ. This CDR3 has 17 amino acids. Trimming pared 4 bases from V and 0 bases from J, leaving 16 bases between. CDR3 amino acids: CASSLGGSGANTGELFF. The DNA for the CDR3 is TGCGCCAGCAGCCTAGGCGGTAGCGGAGCGAACACCGGGGAGCTGTTTTTT.

The chain carries TRBV10-3 and TRBJ1-3, with TRBD1 as a possible D gene (5 bases). The CDR3 runs to 15 residues. Germline CDR1 reads ENHRY; CDR2 reads SYGVKD. V lost 6 bases, J lost 0 bases, and 12 bases lay in between. Here the CDR3 reads CAIRGDLSSGNTIYF. The CDR3 region has the DNA TGTGCCATCAGAGGGGACTTGAGCTCTGGAAACACCATATATTTT.

V usage is TRBV5-1 and J usage is TRBJ1-2; 8 bases line up with TRBD1. Germline V gives CDR1 SGHRS, CDR2 YFSETQ. This CDR3 is built from 16 residues. The V and J ends lost 0 bases and 7 bases, in that order; junction bases with no gene match: 11. This CDR3 is CASSLGGSGQGGGYTF. In DNA, the CDR3 is TGCGCCAGCAGCTTGGGTGGCAGCGGACAGGGCGGTGGCTACACCTTC.

This clone has only one observation. CDR3 nucleotide sequence: TGTGCCAGCAGTGATCAGCGGGACGGTACTTACGAGCAGTACTTC. Its translation is CASSDQRDGTYEQYF. The rearrangement uses TRBV6-1 and TRBJ2-7; TRBD2 matches 7 bases. Germline V CDR1 and CDR2: MNHNS, SASEGT. The CDR3 length is 15 residues. V lost 3 bases to trimming and J lost 4 bases; unmatched junction nucleotides: 9.

Regarding this clone: This same CDR3 is encoded by further DNA sequences in the sample. The genes are TRBV9 and TRBJ1-1, with D perhaps matching TRBD1 (6 bases). CDR1 SGDLS and CDR2 YYNGEE come from the germline V gene. The V and J ends lost 0 bases and 0 bases respectively, with 9 bases between them. CDR3 size: 15 residues. The CDR3 DNA reads as TGTGCCAGCAGCGTAGCCGGGGGGCTGAACACTGAAGCTTTCTTT. It encodes CASSVAGGLNTEAFF.

This chain joins TRBV3-1 (or the pseudogene TRBV3-2) and TRBJ2-4; no reliable D call. CDR3 length equals 12 residues. Trimming stripped 3 bases from V and 3 bases from J, with 3 bases between. Germline-derived CDR1 and CDR2 are LGHDT and YNNKEL (reference sequence). The DNA for the CDR3 is TGTGCCAGCAGCCACAACAAAAACATTCAGTACTTC. It translates to CASSHNKNIQYF.

V gene TRBV27 combines with J gene TRBJ1-2; weak D call: TRBD1 (6 bases). The V and J ends lost 5 bases and 3 bases respectively, with 25 bases between them. This CDR3 contains 18 residues. The germline V gene has CDR1 MNHEY and CDR2 SMNVEV (reference sequence). This CDR3 is CASSRIPTAGARDYGYTF. CDR3 DNA sequence: TGTGCCAGCAGTCGGATCCCAACAGCGGGGGCGCGGGACTATGGCTACACCTTC.

J is TRBJ2-2 and V is TRBV6-5; D ambiguous. V lost 0 bases, J lost 4 bases, and 6 bases lay in between. In germline, CDR1 is MNHEY, CDR2 SVGAGI. CDR3 length equals 14 residues. The CDR3 DNA sequence: TGTGCCAGCAGTTACTCCCCCGGCACCGGGGAGCTGTTTTTT. Its translation: CASSYSPGTGELFF.

CDR3 sequence: CASSFQGASTEAFF. In DNA, the CDR3 is TGCGCCAGCAGCTTCCAGGGGGCCAGCACTGAAGCTTTCTTT. The rearrangement joins TRBV5-1 to TRBJ1-1; TRBD1 aligns across 8 bases. J lost 4 bases, V lost 2 bases, and 4 bases had no gene match. CDR3 length equals 14 residues. Germline values: CDR1 SGHRS, CDR2 YFSETQ. Looking up the rest from reference TRBV5-1 and TRBJ1-1 gives the full variable domain: KAGVTQTPRYLIKTRGQQVTLSCSPISGHRSVSWYQQTPGQGLQFLFEYFSETQRNKGNFPGRFSGRQFSNSRSEMNVSTLELGDSALYLCASSFQGASTEAFFGQGTRLTVV.

The CDR3 region is CASSTTDRGRCTEAFF. In DNA form, the CDR3 reads TGTGCCAGCAGCACCACGGACAGGGGGCGATGCACTGAAGCTTTCTTT. The chain has TRBV21-1 and TRBJ1-1; TRBD1 is taken as the D call from the table, unchecked against the DNA. TRBV21-1 represents a pseudogene. CDR3 length equals 16 residues.

The chain couples TRBV18 to TRBJ2-7; tentatively, D is TRBD1 (6 bases). Trimming took off 2 bases at V and 2 bases at J, with 10 bases between the two ends. CDR1 is KGHSH and CDR2 is LQKENI in the germline V gene. The CDR3 runs to 14 residues. DNA for the CDR3: TGTGCCAGCTCACCATCGGGACAACCCTACGAGCAGTACTTC. This gives the protein CASSPSGQPYEQYF.

The chain joins TRBV18 to TRBJ1-1; weak D call: TRBD1 (5 bases). V was pared by 3 bases and J by 3 bases, with 11 bases between. Looked up from germline, CDR1 is KGHSH and CDR2 is LQKENI. The CDR3 totals 14 residues. CDR3 region: CASSPLGGDTEAFF. The CDR3 DNA reads TGTGCCAGCTCACCCCTGGGGGGGGACACTGAAGCTTTCTTT.

This chain connects TRBV7-2 to TRBJ2-1, with D hard to call. This CDR3 has 11 residues. CDR1 is SGHTA and CDR2 is FQGNSA in the germline V gene. V shed 4 bases and J shed 8 bases, with 6 bases lying between them. CDR3 in amino acids: CASSSRYEQFF. DNA for the CDR3: TGTGCCAGCAGCTCTAGGTATGAGCAGTTCTTC. Full variable domain (outside the CDR3, taken from reference TRBV7-2 and TRBJ2-1): GAGVSQSPSNKVTEKGKDVELRCDPISGHTALYWYRQSLGQGLEFLIYFQGNSAPDKSGLPSDRFSAERTGGSVSTLTIQRTQQEDSAVYLCASSSRYEQFFGPGTRLTVL.

The genes are TRBV7-2 and TRBJ2-7, with 7 positions matching TRBD1. The CDR3 contains 15 residues. Per germline, CDR1 SGHTA and CDR2 FQGNSA. Germline trimming cut 5 bases from V and 6 bases from J; bases unmatched to any gene: 13. The CDR3 DNA reads TGTGCCAGCAGCAAGACAGGGTTGAGGGTTGGCGAGCAGTACTTC. It translates to CASSKTGLRVGEQYF. The whole variable domain, remainder taken from reference TRBV7-2 and TRBJ2-7, is GAGVSQSPSNKVTEKGKDVELRCDPISGHTALYWYRQSLGQGLEFLIYFQGNSAPDKSGLPSDRFSAERTGGSVSTLTIQRTQQEDSAVYLCASSKTGLRVGEQYFGPGTRLTVT.

V gene TRBV7-6 combines with J gene TRBJ1-3, with D possibly being TRBD1 (5 bases). CDR3 size: 16 residues. The V end lost 1 base, the J end lost 2 bases, and 12 bases lay between the germline ends. Germline CDR1 and CDR2: SGHVS and FNYEAQ. CDR3 residues: CASSLVEGNTGNTIYF. In nucleotides, the CDR3 is TGTGCCAGCAGCTTAGTGGAGGGGAACACTGGAAACACCATATATTTT.